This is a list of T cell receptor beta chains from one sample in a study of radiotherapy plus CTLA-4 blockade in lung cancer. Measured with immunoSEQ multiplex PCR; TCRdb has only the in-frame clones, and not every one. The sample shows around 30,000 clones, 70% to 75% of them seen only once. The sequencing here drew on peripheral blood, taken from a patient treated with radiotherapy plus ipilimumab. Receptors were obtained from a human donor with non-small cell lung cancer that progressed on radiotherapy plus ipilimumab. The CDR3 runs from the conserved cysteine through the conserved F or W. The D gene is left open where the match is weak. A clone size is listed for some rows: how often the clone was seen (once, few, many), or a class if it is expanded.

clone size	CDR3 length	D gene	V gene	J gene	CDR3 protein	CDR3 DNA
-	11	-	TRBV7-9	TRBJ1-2	CASSSSYGYTF	TGTGCCAGCAGCTCCTCGTATGGCTACACCTTC
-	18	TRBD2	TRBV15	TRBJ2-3	CATSREAGVRLRTDTQYF	TGTGCCACCAGCAGAGAAGCGGGGGTGAGACTCCGCACAGATACGCAGTATTTT
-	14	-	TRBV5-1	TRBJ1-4	CASSFSGTNEKLFF	TGCGCCAGCAGCTTTTCCGGGACAAATGAAAAACTGTTTTTT
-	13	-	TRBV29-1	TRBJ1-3	CSGRGSGGNTIYF	TGCAGCGGGAGGGGTTCGGGTGGAAACACCATATATTTT
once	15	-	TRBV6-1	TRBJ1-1	CASFPGPQTYTEAFF	TGTGCCAGCTTCCCGGGGCCTCAAACCTACACTGAAGCTTTCTTT
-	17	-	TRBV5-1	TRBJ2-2	CASSLEGSRSHTGELFF	TGCGCCAGCAGCTTAGAGGGGTCACGTAGTCACACCGGGGAGCTGTTTTTT
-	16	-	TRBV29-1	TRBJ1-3	CSVEDGDPGFGNTIYF	TGCAGCGTTGAAGACGGCGATCCTGGATTCGGAAACACCATATATTTT
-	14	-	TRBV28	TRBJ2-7	CASSFYRLGGEQYF	TGTGCCAGCAGTTTTTACAGGCTCGGGGGCGAGCAGTACTTC
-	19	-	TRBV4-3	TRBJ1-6	CASSQDYQDLGFYNSPLHF	TGCGCCAGCAGCCAAGATTACCAGGATTTGGGGTTCTATAATTCACCCCTCCACTTT
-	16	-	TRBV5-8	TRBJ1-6	CASSAQVSSYNSPLHF	TGTGCCAGCAGCGCGCAAGTCAGCTCCTATAATTCACCCCTCCACTTT
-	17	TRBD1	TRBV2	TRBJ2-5	CASSERQGVSLQETQYF	TGTGCCAGCAGTGAACGGCAGGGGGTCTCCCTCCAAGAGACCCAGTACTTC
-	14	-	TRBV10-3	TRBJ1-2	CAISERTANYGYTF	TGTGCCATCAGTGAGCGGACAGCTAACTATGGCTACACCTTC
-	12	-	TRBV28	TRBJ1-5	CASRGSNQPQHF	TGTGCCAGCAGGGGTAGCAATCAGCCCCAGCATTTT
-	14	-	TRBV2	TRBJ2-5	CASSASAGGETQYF	TGTGCCAGCAGTGCTAGCGCTGGAGGAGAGACCCAGTACTTC
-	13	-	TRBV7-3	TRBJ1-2	CASSPIPYYGYTF	TGTGCCAGCAGCCCCATCCCATACTATGGCTACACCTTC
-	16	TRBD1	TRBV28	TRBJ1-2	CASSLLGQGLNYGYTF	TGTGCCAGCAGTTTATTAGGACAGGGCCTTAACTATGGCTACACCTTC
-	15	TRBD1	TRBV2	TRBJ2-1	CASTTGQGSNNEQFF	TGTGCCAGCACCACCGGACAGGGTAGCAACAATGAGCAGTTCTTC
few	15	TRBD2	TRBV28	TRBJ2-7	CASSFGLAGVREQYF	TGTGCCAGCAGTTTCGGACTAGCGGGTGTAAGGGAGCAGTACTTC
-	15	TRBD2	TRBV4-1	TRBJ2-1	CASSNVAGAYNEQFF	TGCGCCAGCAGCAACGTAGCGGGGGCATACAATGAGCAGTTCTTC
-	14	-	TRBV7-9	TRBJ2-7	CASSPGPEHYEQYF	TGTGCCAGCAGCCCGGGACCGGAACACTACGAGCAGTACTTC
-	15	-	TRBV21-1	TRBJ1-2	CASSKGAGSHYGYTF	TGTGCCAGCAGCAAAGGGGCAGGGTCCCACTATGGCTACACCTTC
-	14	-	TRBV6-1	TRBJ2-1	CASKSDLRFTEQFF	TGTGCCAGCAAGTCGGACCTTAGATTTACTGAGCAGTTCTTC
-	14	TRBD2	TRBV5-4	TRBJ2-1	CASSPGTIYNEQFF	TGTGCCAGCAGCCCAGGGACTATTTACAATGAGCAGTTCTTC
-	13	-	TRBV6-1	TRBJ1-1	CASTRGGNTEAFF	TGTGCCAGCACCAGGGGCGGGAACACTGAAGCTTTCTTT
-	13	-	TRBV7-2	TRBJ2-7	CASSLGPNYEQYF	TGTGCCAGCAGCCTGGGACCGAACTACGAGCAGTACTTC
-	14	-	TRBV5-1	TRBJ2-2	CASSPPKNTGELFF	TGCGCCAGCAGCCCCCCTAAAAACACCGGGGAGCTGTTTTTT
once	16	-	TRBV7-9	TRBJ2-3	CASSLGANRETDTQYF	TGTGCCAGCAGCTTAGGGGCGAACAGGGAGACAGATACGCAGTATTTT
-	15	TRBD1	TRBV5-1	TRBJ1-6	CASSLGQGGNSPLHF	TGCGCCAGCAGCTTAGGACAGGGTGGTAATTCACCCCTCCACTTT
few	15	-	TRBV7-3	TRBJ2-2	CASSPIQGNTGELFF	TGTGCCAGCAGCCCAATACAGGGGAACACCGGGGAGCTGTTTTTT
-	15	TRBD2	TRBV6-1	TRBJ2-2	CASSELAGGPGELFF	TGTGCCAGCAGTGAACTAGCGGGGGGGCCCGGGGAGCTGTTTTTT
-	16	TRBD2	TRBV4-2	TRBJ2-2	CASSHFLAGDTGELFF	TGTGCCAGCAGCCACTTTCTAGCGGGAGACACCGGGGAGCTGTTTTTT
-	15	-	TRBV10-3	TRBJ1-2	CAISEPQARNYGYTF	TGTGCCATCAGTGAGCCACAGGCTCGTAACTATGGCTACACCTTC
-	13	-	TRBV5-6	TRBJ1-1	CASSPPGGAEAFF	TGTGCCAGCAGCCCACCGGGCGGGGCTGAAGCTTTCTTT
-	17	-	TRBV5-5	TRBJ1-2	CASSYSPGRLTGPGYTF	TGTGCCAGCAGCTATTCTCCCGGGCGCCTAACGGGTCCTGGCTACACCTTC
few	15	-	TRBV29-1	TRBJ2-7	CSVETNEGGPYEQYF	TGCAGCGTTGAAACCAACGAGGGCGGACCCTACGAGCAGTACTTC
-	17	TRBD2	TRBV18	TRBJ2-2	CASSPVGLAGITGELFF	TGTGCCAGCTCACCAGTCGGACTAGCGGGAATCACCGGGGAGCTGTTTTTT
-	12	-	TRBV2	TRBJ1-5	CASSGMNQPQHF	TGTGCCAGCAGTGGGATGAATCAGCCCCAGCATTTT
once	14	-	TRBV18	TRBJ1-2	CASSPQGPVNGYTF	TGTGCCAGCTCACCCCAGGGCCCTGTAAATGGCTACACCTTC
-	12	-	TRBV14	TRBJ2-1	CASSQVRGEQFF	TGTGCCAGCAGCCAAGTAAGGGGTGAGCAGTTCTTC